Listed below are T cell receptor beta chains from one sample, sequenced in a study of blood T cell repertoires in COVID-19. Profiling relied on immunoSEQ multiplex PCR, and the TCRdb table lists in-frame clones only, not all of them. The sample holds under 250,000 clones, roughly 92% seen once. Source material: peripheral blood. Source of these receptors: a man aged 55 to 70 with COVID-19, enrolled during active disease. Each CDR3 is given with its conserved first and last residue. D genes are given only for firm matches. Expanded clones get a size class; other rows say once, few or many, or leave the size out.

J gene: TRBJ2-7; V gene: TRBV5-6; clone size: .; D gene: TRBD1; CDR3 protein: CASSWDRAYEQYF; CDR3 DNA: TGTGCCAGCAGCTGGGACAGGGCCTACGAGCAGTACTTC
J gene: TRBJ2-7; V gene: TRBV6-5; clone size: .; D gene: .; CDR3 protein: CASRKGKGMYEQYF; CDR3 DNA: TGTGCCAGCAGAAAAGGGAAGGGGATGTACGAGCAGTACTTC
J gene: TRBJ2-1; V gene: TRBV10-3; clone size: .; D gene: .; CDR3 protein: CAISDGGRNEQFF; CDR3 DNA: TGTGCCATCAGTGACGGGGGGCGCAATGAGCAGTTCTTC
J gene: TRBJ1-2; V gene: TRBV29-1; clone size: .; D gene: .; CDR3 protein: CSATDRGVYGYTF; CDR3 DNA: TGCAGCGCCACGGACAGAGGAGTCTATGGCTACACCTTC
J gene: TRBJ1-1; V gene: TRBV5-5; clone size: .; D gene: .; CDR3 protein: CASSSGTLGTEAFF; CDR3 DNA: TGTGCCAGCAGCTCTGGGACATTGGGCACTGAAGCTTTCTTT
J gene: TRBJ1-5; V gene: TRBV7-8; clone size: .; D gene: .; CDR3 protein: CASSLKKAVLNQPQHF; CDR3 DNA: TGTGCCAGCAGCTTAAAGAAGGCGGTACTTAATCAGCCCCAGCATTTT
J gene: TRBJ1-1; V gene: TRBV19; clone size: .; D gene: TRBD1; CDR3 protein: CASSIGRTGSTEAFF; CDR3 DNA: TGTGCCAGTAGTATAGGAAGGACAGGGAGCACTGAAGCTTTCTTT
J gene: TRBJ1-2; V gene: TRBV7-2; clone size: .; D gene: TRBD1; CDR3 protein: CASSLQDRGDGYTF; CDR3 DNA: TGTGCCAGCAGCTTGCAGGACAGGGGGGATGGCTACACCTTC
J gene: TRBJ2-7; V gene: TRBV3-1/TRBV3-2; clone size: once; D gene: TRBD2; CDR3 protein: CASSQAPQRGLTYEQYF; CDR3 DNA: TGTGCCAGCAGCCAAGCTCCGCAGCGGGGGCTTACCTACGAGCAGTACTTC
J gene: TRBJ1-2; V gene: TRBV7-9; clone size: .; D gene: TRBD1; CDR3 protein: CASSSGTGLFGYTF; CDR3 DNA: TGTGCCAGCAGCTCCGGGACAGGGCTTTTTGGCTACACCTTC
J gene: TRBJ2-7; V gene: TRBV9; clone size: .; D gene: .; CDR3 protein: CASSVEAGGGKYEQYF; CDR3 DNA: TGTGCCAGCAGCGTAGAGGCTGGAGGGGGCAAGTACGAGCAGTACTTC
J gene: TRBJ2-1; V gene: TRBV18; clone size: .; D gene: TRBD1; CDR3 protein: CASSPDRASYNEQFF; CDR3 DNA: TGTGCCAGCTCACCAGACAGGGCTTCCTACAATGAGCAGTTCTTC
J gene: TRBJ1-2; V gene: TRBV19; clone size: .; D gene: .; CDR3 protein: CASSIATRGGYTF; CDR3 DNA: TGTGCCAGTAGTATTGCAACCAGGGGCGGCTACACCTTC
J gene: TRBJ2-7; V gene: TRBV2; clone size: .; D gene: TRBD2; CDR3 protein: CASGGDWYEQYF; CDR3 DNA: TGTGCCAGCGGGGGGGACTGGTACGAGCAGTACTTC
J gene: TRBJ2-5; V gene: TRBV30; clone size: .; D gene: .; CDR3 protein: CACSRKQETQYF; CDR3 DNA: TGTGCCTGTAGCCGAAAACAAGAGACCCAGTACTTC
J gene: TRBJ1-1; V gene: TRBV21-1; clone size: .; D gene: .; CDR3 protein: CASSTPRGDEAFF; CDR3 DNA: TGTGCCAGCAGCACCCCGCGGGGGGATGAAGCTTTCTTT
J gene: TRBJ1-4; V gene: TRBV4-3; clone size: few; D gene: TRBD1; CDR3 protein: CASSQASGGGFDEKLFF; CDR3 DNA: TGCGCCAGCAGCCAAGCCTCAGGGGGCGGGTTTGATGAAAAACTGTTTTTT
J gene: TRBJ1-4; V gene: TRBV30; clone size: .; D gene: .; CDR3 protein: CAWREPPGEKLFF; CDR3 DNA: TGTGCCTGGCGTGAGCCGCCAGGTGAAAAACTGTTTTTT
J gene: TRBJ1-5; V gene: TRBV19; clone size: .; D gene: TRBD1; CDR3 protein: CASNRGGPGNQPQHF; CDR3 DNA: TGTGCCAGTAACAGGGGCGGCCCTGGCAATCAGCCCCAGCATTTT
J gene: TRBJ2-1; V gene: TRBV27; clone size: .; D gene: TRBD1; CDR3 protein: CASSWTGGFVVNEQFF; CDR3 DNA: TGTGCCAGCAGTTGGACAGGGGGATTCGTCGTCAATGAGCAGTTCTTC
J gene: TRBJ2-7; V gene: TRBV11-2; clone size: .; D gene: .; CDR3 protein: CASSLGTESYEQYF; CDR3 DNA: TGTGCCAGCAGCTTAGGGACAGAATCCTACGAGCAGTACTTC
J gene: TRBJ1-1; V gene: TRBV7-8; clone size: .; D gene: .; CDR3 protein: CASSLGLLGRPEAFF; CDR3 DNA: TGTGCCAGCAGCTTAGGGCTCCTAGGGAGGCCTGAAGCTTTCTTT
J gene: TRBJ2-2; V gene: TRBV7-2; clone size: few; D gene: TRBD1; CDR3 protein: CASRQDRVGTGELFF; CDR3 DNA: TGTGCCAGCAGACAAGACAGGGTTGGCACCGGGGAGCTGTTTTTT
J gene: TRBJ1-2; V gene: TRBV28; clone size: .; D gene: .; CDR3 protein: CASSGGGPVYGYTF; CDR3 DNA: TGTGCCAGCAGTGGGGGGGGGCCTGTCTATGGCTACACCTTC
J gene: TRBJ2-3; V gene: TRBV9; clone size: .; D gene: .; CDR3 protein: CASSVAADTQYF; CDR3 DNA: TGTGCCAGCAGCGTAGCCGCAGATACGCAGTATTTT
J gene: TRBJ2-7; V gene: TRBV6-2/TRBV6-3; clone size: .; D gene: TRBD1; CDR3 protein: CASSYSGTDYEQYF; CDR3 DNA: TGTGCCAGCAGTTACTCCGGGACAGACTACGAGCAGTACTTC
J gene: TRBJ2-7; V gene: TRBV28; clone size: .; D gene: TRBD1; CDR3 protein: CASSRTGGLNYEQYF; CDR3 DNA: TGTGCCAGCAGTCGAACAGGGGGCTTAAACTACGAGCAGTACTTC
J gene: TRBJ1-1; V gene: TRBV3-1/TRBV3-2; clone size: .; D gene: .; CDR3 protein: CASSQSTREAFF; CDR3 DNA: TGTGCCAGCAGCCAATCTACTCGTGAAGCTTTCTTT
J gene: TRBJ2-7; V gene: TRBV7-9; clone size: .; D gene: .; CDR3 protein: CASSFNRDYEQYF; CDR3 DNA: TGTGCCAGCAGCTTCAACAGGGACTACGAGCAGTACTTC